Included here is one TCR beta chain sequence, with context. Its target is unknown. The data stem from a study of T cell responses to AZD1222 COVID-19 vaccine. General study points: Donors were largely white British and mainly female; clonal diversity was possibly underestimated.

TCRdb keeps only in-frame clones here, not all; method: immunoSEQ multiplex PCR. Among about 100,000 clones listed, around nine tenths were seen once. CDR3 length: 16 amino acids. Trimming cost V 3 bases and J 0 bases, with 11 bases left between them. Germline V CDR1 and CDR2: MNHNS, SASEGT. The material sequenced was peripheral blood, taken on day 0 of AZD1222 vaccination. V is TRBV6-1 and J is TRBJ1-4, with D tentatively TRBD1 (6 bases). The sequence was obtained from an adult in good health. The chain's CDR3 is CASSDPGVATNEKLFF. The CDR3 DNA is TGTGCCAGCAGTGACCCAGGGGTGGCAACTAATGAAAAACTGTTTTTT.